These 26 T cell receptor beta chains originate from one sample sequenced in a study of T cell repertoires in ileal Crohn's disease. Time point indicated: inflamed ileum from the surgical specimen. Profiled with immunoSEQ multiplex PCR; TCRdb holds only in-frame clones, not every one. The data show 5,500 to 8,000 clones, around 86% seen once. Sequencing was carried out using ileal tissue. The origin of the receptors is an adult with Crohn's disease.

The chain has TRBV7-8 and TRBJ1-3; 7 bases are shared with TRBD1. Unmatched junction bases numbered 8, after V lost 7 bases and J lost 2 bases. This CDR3 is 15 amino acids long. CDR1 SGHVS and CDR2 FQNEAQ come from the germline V gene. The CDR3 nucleotides read TGTGCCAGCACTGGACAGGTTATAACTGGAAACACCATATATTTT. Encoded protein: CASTGQVITGNTIYF.

As concerns this clone: Other nucleotide sequences in the sample specify the same CDR3. J is TRBJ1-1 and V is TRBV10-3; D gene uncertain. V was clipped by 7 bases and J by 1 base, with 10 bases between them. Germline V gene sequence: CDR1 ENHRY, CDR2 SYGVKD. The CDR3 runs to 13 residues. CDR3 DNA sequence: TGTGCCATCACCCTCGAGAGGAACACTGAAGCTTTCTTT. Protein sequence: CAITLERNTEAFF.

This clone was picked up one time. V and J are TRBV4-1 and TRBJ2-2, with D maybe TRBD2 (5 bases). Germline values: CDR1 MGHRA, CDR2 YSYEKL. The CDR3 is made up of 12 amino acids. V lost 8 bases to trimming and J lost 6 bases, with 10 bases between them. The CDR3 here is CASAAGPGELFF. The CDR3 nucleotides read TGCGCCAGCGCGGCGGGCCCCGGGGAGCTGTTTTTT.

This clone was seen only once. The chain employs TRBV11-2 and TRBJ2-5, with TRBD2 matching over 7 bases. J was trimmed by 5 bases and V by 0 bases; bases with no gene match: 9. Per germline, CDR1 SGHAT and CDR2 FQNNGV. The CDR3 covers 16 residues. The CDR3: CASSLDRAAGVETQYF. The CDR3 bases are TGTGCCAGCAGCTTAGATAGAGCGGCGGGGGTGGAGACCCAGTACTTC. The full variable domain, its missing parts supplied by reference TRBV11-2 and TRBJ2-5, is EAGVAQSPRYKIIEKRQSVAFWCNPISGHATLYWYQQILGQGPKLLIQFQNNGVVDDSQLPKDRFSAERLKGVDSTLKIQPAKLEDSAVYLCASSLDRAAGVETQYFGPGTRLLVL.

The chain links TRBV30 to TRBJ1-1, with TRBD1 as a possible D gene (5 bases). Germline V gives CDR1 GTSNPN, CDR2 SVGIG (reference sequence). This CDR3 has 13 residues. V was shortened by 4 bases and J by 1 base, with 10 bases between the two germline ends. The CDR3 coding sequence is TGTGCCTGGACCAATACAGGGAACACTGAAGCTTTCTTT. Amino acids: CAWTNTGNTEAFF.

This clone has just a few counts. V and J are TRBV5-4 and TRBJ2-1; 7 positions agree with TRBD1. V was pared by 0 bases and J by 5 bases, with 8 bases of the junction left unmatched. The germline gives CDR1 SGHNT, CDR2 YYREEE (reference sequence). This CDR3 is built from 16 residues. DNA for the CDR3: TGTGCCAGCAGCTTGGCGTTGGACAGGCCCAACAATGAGCAGTTCTTC. This codes for CASSLALDRPNNEQFF. The full variable domain, its missing parts supplied by reference TRBV5-4 and TRBJ2-1, is ETGVTQSPTHLIKTRGQQVTLRCSSQSGHNTVSWYQQALGQGPQFIFQYYREEENGRGNFPPRFSGLQFPNYSSELNVNALELDDSALYLCASSLALDRPNNEQFFGPGTRLTVL.

V usage is TRBV4-1 and J usage is TRBJ1-4; D gene ambiguous. The CDR3 length is 15 residues. The germline gives CDR1 MGHRA, CDR2 YSYEKL. Trimming cost V 1 base and J 5 bases, with 11 bases left between them. Here the CDR3 reads CASSQVGQRNEKLFF. In DNA, the CDR3 is TGCGCCAGCAGCCAAGTAGGCCAAAGGAATGAAAAACTGTTTTTT.

This clone appeared once. The V and J genes are TRBV5-1 and TRBJ2-1; no clear D gene. Germline assignment: CDR1 SGHRS and CDR2 YFSETQ. V was clipped by 1 base and J by 5 bases, with 19 bases between them. This CDR3 is built from 17 residues. For the CDR3, the DNA is TGCGCCAGCAGCTTGTATAAACGAGTTCCCTATGACAATGAGCAGTTCTTC. This sequence encodes CASSLYKRVPYDNEQFF.

V gene TRBV7-2 combines with J gene TRBJ2-5; 11 nucleotides align to TRBD2. Germline CDR1 SGHTA, CDR2 FQGNSA. This CDR3 region has 18 residues. The ends lost 1 base at V and 2 bases at J; junction bases unmatched: 9. This CDR3 is CASSLVLVSGGGQETQYF. The CDR3 DNA sequence: TGTGCCAGCAGCTTAGTATTGGTTAGCGGGGGGGGACAAGAGACCCAGTACTTC.

The V and J genes are TRBV5-1 and TRBJ1-2; D not resolved. The germline V gene encodes CDR1 SGHRS and CDR2 YFSETQ. The CDR3 totals 15 residues. V was cut by 0 bases and J by 5 bases, with 14 bases left in between. The CDR3 reads CASSLVAAWEYGYTF. DNA for the CDR3: TGCGCCAGCAGCTTGGTTGCAGCCTGGGAATATGGCTACACCTTC.

This clone was recorded a few times. This chain connects TRBV28 to TRBJ2-1, with TRBD2 matching over 13 bases. Losses at the gene ends were 4 bases for V and 7 bases for J; bases not matched to a gene: 4. CDR3 size: 15 residues. Germline loops: CDR1 MDHEN, CDR2 SYDVKM. CDR3 DNA sequence: TGTGCCAGCAGTTCACTAGCGGGGGGGGTGAATGAGCAGTTCTTC. Its translation is CASSSLAGGVNEQFF.

The chain combines TRBV28 with TRBJ1-5; D might be TRBD1 (5 bases). The CDR3 runs 12 residues. Germline CDR1 is MDHEN and CDR2 is SYDVKM. With 7 bases removed from V and 7 bases from J, the gap between germline ends came to 11 bases. The CDR3 DNA sequence: TGTGCCAGCACTTCGGGGGGGCAGCCCCAGCATTTT. Amino acids: CASTSGGQPQHF. The whole variable domain, filled in from reference TRBV28 and TRBJ1-5, reads DVKVTQSSRYLVKRTGEKVFLECVQDMDHENMFWYRQDPGLGLRLIYFSYDVKMKEKGDIPEGYSVSREKKERFSLILESASTNQTSMYLCASTSGGQPQHFGDGTRLSIL.

The table lists this clone with a few counts. The gene calls are TRBV28 and TRBJ1-6, with TRBD1 matching over 9 bases. CDR3 size: 14 residues. Trimming cost V 3 bases and J 7 bases; bases outside gene matches: 1. Germline V gene data show CDR1 as MDHEN and CDR2 as SYDVKM. CDR3 in DNA: TGTGCCAGCAGTTTGGGACAGGGCAATTCACCCCTCCACTTT. Translated, it gives CASSLGQGNSPLHF. Based on the CDR3 plus reference TRBV28 and TRBJ1-6, the full variable domain is DVKVTQSSRYLVKRTGEKVFLECVQDMDHENMFWYRQDPGLGLRLIYFSYDVKMKEKGDIPEGYSVSREKKERFSLILESASTNQTSMYLCASSLGQGNSPLHFGNGTRLTVT.

This clone was recorded once. Written as DNA, the CDR3 is TGTGCCATCAAACGGGCCGGGGCCCGCTCTGGAAACACCATATATTTT. Amino acids: CAIKRAGARSGNTIYF. This chain joins TRBV10-3 and TRBJ1-3; perhaps TRBD1 as D (5 bases). The CDR3 contains 16 residues. Germline assignment: CDR1 ENHRY and CDR2 SYGVKD. V was pared by 7 bases and J by 0 bases, with 16 bases between.

The chain has TRBV2 and TRBJ2-7; 9 positions agree with TRBD1. CDR1 SNHLY and CDR2 FYNNEI come from the germline V gene. The CDR3 is 14 amino acids. V was clipped by 6 bases and J by 5 bases; unmatched bases: 8. The CDR3 DNA sequence: TGTGCCAGCAGGCAGACAGGGGGAGTGAACGAGCAGTACTTC. This codes for CASRQTGGVNEQYF.

The chain links TRBV6-4 to TRBJ2-7; D is ambiguous. Germline CDR1 and CDR2: MRHNA and SNTAGT. This CDR3 comprises 13 residues. The V end lost 8 bases, the J end lost 4 bases, and 15 bases lay between the germline ends. The CDR3 region is CASGERPTYEQYF. As DNA, the CDR3 is TGTGCCAGCGGAGAAAGGCCGACTTACGAGCAGTACTTC.

This clone has a single count. V gene TRBV5-1 combines with J gene TRBJ2-2; TRBD1 might be the D (5 bases). Trimming took 4 bases from V and 2 from J, leaving 12 bases between them. This CDR3 region has 15 residues. The germline CDR1 and CDR2 sequences are SGHRS and YFSETQ. The CDR3 reads CASSLGHINTGELFF. CDR3 DNA sequence: TGCGCCAGCAGCCTTGGACACATCAACACCGGGGAGCTGTTTTTT.

The rearrangement links TRBV19 to TRBJ1-5; weak D call: TRBD1 (6 bases). Trimming stripped 7 bases from V and 0 bases from J, with 13 bases between. Germline V gene lookup returns CDR1 LNHDA and CDR2 SQIVND (reference sequence). The CDR3 totals 15 residues. The CDR3 protein is CASTRGTYSNQPQHF. Written as DNA, the CDR3 is TGTGCCAGTACCCGGGGGACATATAGCAATCAGCCCCAGCATTTT.

The rearrangement links TRBV28 to TRBJ1-2, with unresolved D. The CDR3 has 14 residues. V was cut by 6 bases and J by 4 bases, with 15 bases left in between. The germline V gene has CDR1 MDHEN and CDR2 SYDVKM. CDR3 bases: TGTGCCAGCAGCCCGGGCCGACGCCTCTATGGCTACACCTTC. Translation gives CASSPGRRLYGYTF.

The V call is TRBV5-4, the J call TRBJ1-2; tentatively, D is TRBD1 (5 bases). There are 14 residues in the CDR3. V was shortened by 1 base and J by 2 bases, with 9 bases between the two germline ends. Germline V gene lookup returns CDR1 SGHNT and CDR2 YYREEE (reference sequence). The CDR3 DNA follows: TGTGCCAGCAGCTTGACGGGGGGAAACTATGGCTACACCTTC. Protein: CASSLTGGNYGYTF.

The genes are TRBV19 and TRBJ1-1; 8 bases align to TRBD1. The germline V gene encodes CDR1 LNHDA and CDR2 SQIVND (reference sequence). The J segment lost 9 bases and the V segment lost 0 bases, leaving 9 bases of the junction unmatched. The CDR3 covers 15 residues. The CDR3 region has the DNA TGTGCCAGTAGTATAGATCCAGGGGGCAGAGAAAAAGCTTTCTTT. Translation: CASSIDPGGREKAFF.

The genes are TRBV19 and TRBJ2-7; the D gene is possibly TRBD1 (6 bases). The ends were cut back, 6 bases at V and 4 bases at J, with 34 bases in the middle. The CDR3 extends over 20 amino acids. Germline CDR1 is LNHDA and CDR2 is SQIVND (reference sequence). In DNA form, the CDR3 reads TGTGCCAGTAGCCTGACCACTGATTCCCTACCTGACAGGCACGGGTACGAGCAGTACTTC. As protein: CASSLTTDSLPDRHGYEQYF.

This clone was found once. The chain combines TRBV28 with TRBJ2-2; 7 bases match TRBD1. V was clipped by 10 bases and J by 5 bases; unmatched bases: 7. Germline V CDR1 and CDR2: MDHEN, SYDVKM. The CDR3 has 13 residues. The CDR3 loop reads CATEGARTGELFF. For the CDR3, the DNA is TGTGCCACCGAGGGGGCGCGGACCGGGGAGCTGTTTTTT.

This clone was recorded only once. CDR3 protein: CASSLVLGMAEAFF. The DNA for the CDR3 is TGTGCCAGCAGCTTAGTCCTGGGGATGGCTGAAGCTTTCTTT. This chain connects TRBV11-2 to TRBJ1-1; D gene uncertain. The CDR3 is 14 amino acids. Trimming stripped 1 base from V and 6 bases from J, with 12 bases between. The germline gives CDR1 SGHAT, CDR2 FQNNGV.

The rearrangement links TRBV29-1 to TRBJ1-2; D gene ambiguous. CDR3 length: 12 residues. In germline, CDR1 is SQVTM, CDR2 ANQGSEA. The germline V and J ends were trimmed by 2 bases and 5 bases, with 9 bases remaining between them. The CDR3: CSVESLFYGYTF. CDR3 DNA: TGCAGCGTTGAAAGCCTCTTTTATGGCTACACCTTC.

The chain recombines TRBV30 with TRBJ2-2; D remains ambiguous. The CDR3 consists of 14 residues. From germline, CDR1 is GTSNPN and CDR2 SVGIG (reference sequence). The ends were cut back, 3 bases at V and 1 base at J, with 9 bases in the middle. The CDR3 loop is CAWRFGMNTGELFF. CDR3 DNA: TGTGCCTGGAGATTTGGCATGAACACCGGGGAGCTGTTTTTT.